This T cell receptor (beta chain) was recovered during a study of tumor and adjacent non-tumor tissue in lung cancer. Three rounds of nested PCR, following a modified ARM-PCR protocol, produced the TCRbeta library. TCRdb used MiXCR to reprocess the multiplex PCR reads, holding one entry per CDR3 protein. The table includes 200,000 to 250,000 distinct CDR3 sequences, 71% detected once. General study points: Shorter survival was associated with higher TCR diversity in tumors.

This CDR3 comprises 16 residues. The ends were cut back, 7 bases at V and 10 bases at J, with 29 bases in the middle. Germline V gene data show CDR1 as DFQATT and CDR2 as SNEGSKA (reference sequence). This sample's RNA came from whole unsorted tissue. Newly diagnosed lung cancer patients had thoracic surgery in China, August–November 2014, without prior chemotherapy. As to this clonotype: Its antigen remains unidentified.

The rearrangement links TRBV20-1 to TRBJ1-5, with D possibly being TRBD1 (5 bases). Material: lung tumor tissue. The TCR comes from a man aged 55 to 70 with non-small cell lung cancer. CDR3: CSDSRDAGTAFGPQHF. CDR3 DNA sequence: TGCAGTGATAGCCGGGACGCAGGGACCGCGTTTGGTCCCCAGCATTTT.